The entry below describes one TCR beta chain. The sample carries other DNA sequences with the same CDR3. This entry belongs to a study of control samples from healthy donors and cancer patients. Assay: immunoSEQ multiplex PCR; the TCRdb copy retains only in-frame clones and omits some. The sample includes 150,000 to 200,000 clones, 88% of them seen just once. The origin of this receptor is a man between 18 and 29 years old in good health. Specimen: blood.

CDR3 residues: CASSLGGSYEQYF. The CDR3 DNA follows: TGTGCCAGCAGTTTAGGGGGGTCCTACGAGCAGTACTTC. This sequence joins TRBV12-3 or TRBV12-4 and TRBJ2-7; D is tentatively TRBD1 or TRBD2 (5 bases each). CDR3 size: 13 residues. The V end was cut by 1 base, the J end by 1 base, with 5 bases between.